The TCR beta chain under discussion was sequenced for a study of blood T cells in healthy people across ages. Study findings and constraints: Diversity was higher, and naive CD4+ cells more numerous, in long-lived donors than in aged donors. PBMC samples, being unsorted, prevented any conclusive comparison of naive and antigen-experienced cells.

Total RNA, at least 5 micrograms per sample, was extracted from PBMCs. This clonotype was counted between two and nine times. Antigen unknown. It was with a sample-barcoded 5' primer and a J-beta primer mix that a second PCR of roughly 7 to 12 cycles was run. Individual samples furnished no less than 3 million CDR3-containing paired-end reads apiece. TCRdb re-called the 5' RACE reads through MiXCR, storing one row per CDR3 protein. The sample has fewer than 1.5 million distinct CDR3 sequences, around 39% seen once. This CDR3 has 15 residues. V shed 2 bases, J shed 7 bases, and the junction held 6 bases outside the gene matches. Per the germline V gene, CDR1 is SEHNR and CDR2 is FQNEAQ (reference sequence).

This TCR came from a woman under 30 in good health. This chain links TRBV7-9 with TRBJ2-2, with 8 bases identical to TRBD1. Sequences were obtained from blood. Written as DNA, the CDR3 is TGTGCCAGCAGCTTACCCAGGGGGCCCGGCGGGGAGCTGTTTTTT. It encodes CASSLPRGPGGELFF.